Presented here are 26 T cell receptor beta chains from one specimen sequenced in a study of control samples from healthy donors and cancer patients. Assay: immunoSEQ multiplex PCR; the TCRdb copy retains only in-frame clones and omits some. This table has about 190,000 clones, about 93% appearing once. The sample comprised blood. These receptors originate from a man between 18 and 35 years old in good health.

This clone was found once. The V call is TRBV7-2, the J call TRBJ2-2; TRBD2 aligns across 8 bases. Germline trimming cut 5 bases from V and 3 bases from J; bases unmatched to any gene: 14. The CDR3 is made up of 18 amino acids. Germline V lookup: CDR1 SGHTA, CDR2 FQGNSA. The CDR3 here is CASSRQWLAGGDTGELFF. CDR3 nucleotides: TGTGCCAGCAGCCGCCAGTGGCTGGCGGGGGGAGACACCGGGGAGCTGTTTTTT.

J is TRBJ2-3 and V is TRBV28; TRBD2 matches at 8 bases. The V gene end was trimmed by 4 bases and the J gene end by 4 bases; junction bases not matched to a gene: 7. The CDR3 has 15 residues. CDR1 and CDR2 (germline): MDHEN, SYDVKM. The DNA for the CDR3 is TGTGCCAGCAGTTACCTGAGCGGGGGAGCAGATACGCAGTATTTT. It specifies CASSYLSGGADTQYF.

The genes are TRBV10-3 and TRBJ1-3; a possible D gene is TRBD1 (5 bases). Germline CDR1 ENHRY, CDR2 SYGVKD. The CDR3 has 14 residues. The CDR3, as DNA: TGTGCGATAGGAACAGGAAACTCTGGAAACACCATATATTTT. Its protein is CAIGTGNSGNTIYF.

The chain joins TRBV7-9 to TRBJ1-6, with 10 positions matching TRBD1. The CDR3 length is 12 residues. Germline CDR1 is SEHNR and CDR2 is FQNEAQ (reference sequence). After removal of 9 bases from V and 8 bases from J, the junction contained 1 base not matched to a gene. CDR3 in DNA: TGTGCCAGTGGACAGGGGGATTCACCCCTCCACTTT. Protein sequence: CASGQGDSPLHF.

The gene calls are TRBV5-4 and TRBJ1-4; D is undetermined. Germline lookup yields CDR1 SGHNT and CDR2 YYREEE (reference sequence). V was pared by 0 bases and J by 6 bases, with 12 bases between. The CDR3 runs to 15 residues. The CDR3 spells CASSLGVGRDEKLFF. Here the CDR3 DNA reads TGTGCCAGCAGCTTGGGGGTCGGGAGGGATGAAAAACTGTTTTTT.

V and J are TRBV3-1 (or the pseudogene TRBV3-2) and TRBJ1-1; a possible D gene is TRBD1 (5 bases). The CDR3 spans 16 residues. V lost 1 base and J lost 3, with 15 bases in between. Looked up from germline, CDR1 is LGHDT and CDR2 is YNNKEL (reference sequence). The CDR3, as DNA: TGTGCCAGCAGCCAAGTTTGGGGCCTAGGAGACACTGAAGCTTTCTTT. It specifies CASSQVWGLGDTEAFF.

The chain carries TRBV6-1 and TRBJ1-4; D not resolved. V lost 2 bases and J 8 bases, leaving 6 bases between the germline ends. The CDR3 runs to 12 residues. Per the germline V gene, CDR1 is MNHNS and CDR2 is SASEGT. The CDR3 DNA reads TGTGCCAGCAGTGAATCGAGGGAAAAACTGTTTTTT. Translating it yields CASSESREKLFF.

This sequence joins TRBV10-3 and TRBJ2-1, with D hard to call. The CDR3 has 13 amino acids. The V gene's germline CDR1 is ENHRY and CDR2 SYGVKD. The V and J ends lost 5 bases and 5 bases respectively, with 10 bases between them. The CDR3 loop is CAISLDTDNEQFF. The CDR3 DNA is TGTGCCATCAGTTTAGACACCGACAATGAGCAGTTCTTC.

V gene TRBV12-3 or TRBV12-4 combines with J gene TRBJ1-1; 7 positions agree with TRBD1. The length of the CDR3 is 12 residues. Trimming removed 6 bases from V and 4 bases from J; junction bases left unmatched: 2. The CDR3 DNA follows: TGTGCCAGCAGGACAGGGAGCACTGAAGCTTTCTTT. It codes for CASRTGSTEAFF.

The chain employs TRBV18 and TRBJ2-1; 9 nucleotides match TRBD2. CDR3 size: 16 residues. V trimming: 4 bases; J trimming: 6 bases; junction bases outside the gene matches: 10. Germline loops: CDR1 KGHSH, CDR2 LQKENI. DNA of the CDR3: TGTGCCAGCTCACGTCTAGCGGGGTCTGGGATCAATGAGCAGTTCTTC. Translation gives CASSRLAGSGINEQFF.

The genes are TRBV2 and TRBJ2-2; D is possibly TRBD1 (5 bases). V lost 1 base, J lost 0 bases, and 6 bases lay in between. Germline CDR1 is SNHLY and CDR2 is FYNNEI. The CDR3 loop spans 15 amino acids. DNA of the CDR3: TGTGCCAGCAGTGAAGTAGGGGCGAACACCGGGGAGCTGTTTTTT. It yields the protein CASSEVGANTGELFF.

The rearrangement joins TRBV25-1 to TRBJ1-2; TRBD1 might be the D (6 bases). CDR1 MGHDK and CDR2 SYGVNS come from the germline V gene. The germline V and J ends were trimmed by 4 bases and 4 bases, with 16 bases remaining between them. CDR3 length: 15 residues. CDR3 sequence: CASSGRQETFYGYTF. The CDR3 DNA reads TGTGCCAGCAGTGGAAGACAGGAAACATTCTATGGCTACACCTTC.

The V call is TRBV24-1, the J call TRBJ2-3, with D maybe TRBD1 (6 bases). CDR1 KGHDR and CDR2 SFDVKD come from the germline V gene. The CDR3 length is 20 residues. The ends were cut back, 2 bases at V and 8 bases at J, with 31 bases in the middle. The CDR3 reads CATSDSRGTYKGARTSTQYF. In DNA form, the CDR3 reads TGTGCCACCAGTGATTCTAGGGGGACGTATAAAGGGGCGCGAACCAGTACGCAGTATTTT.

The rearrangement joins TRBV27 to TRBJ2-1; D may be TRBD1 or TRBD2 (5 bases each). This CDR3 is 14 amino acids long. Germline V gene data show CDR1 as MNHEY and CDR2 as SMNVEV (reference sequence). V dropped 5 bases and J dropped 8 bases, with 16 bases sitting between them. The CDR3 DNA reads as TGTGCCAGCAGTCCCCCGGGACGGCTGGATGAGCAGTTCTTC. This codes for CASSPPGRLDEQFF.

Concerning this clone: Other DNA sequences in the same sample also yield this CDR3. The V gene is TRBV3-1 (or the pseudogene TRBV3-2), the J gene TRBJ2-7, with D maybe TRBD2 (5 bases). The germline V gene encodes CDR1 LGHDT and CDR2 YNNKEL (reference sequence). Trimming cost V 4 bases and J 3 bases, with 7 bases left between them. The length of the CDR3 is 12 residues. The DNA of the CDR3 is TGTGCCAGCAGCCGGGGAGTCTACGAGCAGTACTTC. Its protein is CASSRGVYEQYF.

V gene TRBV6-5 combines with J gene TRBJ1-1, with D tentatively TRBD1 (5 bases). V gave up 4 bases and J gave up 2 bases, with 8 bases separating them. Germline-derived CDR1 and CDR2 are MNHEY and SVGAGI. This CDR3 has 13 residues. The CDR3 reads CASSFRVNTEAFF. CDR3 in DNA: TGTGCCAGCAGTTTCAGGGTTAACACTGAAGCTTTCTTT.

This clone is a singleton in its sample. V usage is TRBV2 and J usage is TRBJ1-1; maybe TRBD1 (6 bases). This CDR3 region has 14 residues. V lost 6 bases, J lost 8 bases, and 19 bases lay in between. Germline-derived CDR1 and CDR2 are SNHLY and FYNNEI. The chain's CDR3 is CASRGLQGSREAFF. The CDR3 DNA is TGTGCCAGCAGAGGATTACAGGGTTCGAGGGAAGCTTTCTTT. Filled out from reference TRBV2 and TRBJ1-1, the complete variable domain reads EPEVTQTPSHQVTQMGQEVILRCVPISNHLYFYWYRQILGQKVEFLVSFYNNEISEKSEIFDDQFSVERPDGSNFTLKIRSTKLEDSAMYFCASRGLQGSREAFFGQGTRLTVV.

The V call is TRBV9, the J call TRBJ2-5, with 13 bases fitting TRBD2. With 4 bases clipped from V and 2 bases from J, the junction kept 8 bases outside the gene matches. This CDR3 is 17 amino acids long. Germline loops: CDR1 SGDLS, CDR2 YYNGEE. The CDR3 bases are TGTGCCAGCAGCCCTTGGACTAGCGGGGGACTACAAGAGACCCAGTACTTC. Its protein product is CASSPWTSGGLQETQYF. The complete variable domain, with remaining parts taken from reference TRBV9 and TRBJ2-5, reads DSGVTQTPKHLITATGQRVTLRCSPRSGDLSVYWYQQSLDQGLQFLIQYYNGEERAKGNILERFSAQQFPDLHSELNLSSLELGDSALYFCASSPWTSGGLQETQYFGPGTRLLVL.

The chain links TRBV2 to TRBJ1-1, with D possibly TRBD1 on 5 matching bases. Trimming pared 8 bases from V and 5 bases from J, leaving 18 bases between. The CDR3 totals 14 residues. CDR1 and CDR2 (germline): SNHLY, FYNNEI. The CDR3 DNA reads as TGTGCCAGCGAGGCCTGGGGGGGAAAGACTGAAGCTTTCTTT. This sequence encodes CASEAWGGKTEAFF.

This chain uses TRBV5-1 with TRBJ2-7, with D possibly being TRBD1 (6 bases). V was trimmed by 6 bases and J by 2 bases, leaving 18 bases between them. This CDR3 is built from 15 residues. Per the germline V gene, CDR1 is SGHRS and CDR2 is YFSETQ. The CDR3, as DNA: TGCGCCAGCACCAAAGGACAGAGTAGTCCCTACGAGCAGTACTTC. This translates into CASTKGQSSPYEQYF.

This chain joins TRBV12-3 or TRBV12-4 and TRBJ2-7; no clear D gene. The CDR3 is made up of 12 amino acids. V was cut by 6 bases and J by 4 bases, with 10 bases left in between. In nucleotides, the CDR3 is TGTGCCAGCAGCCCCGGGTCTTACGAGCAGTACTTC. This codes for CASSPGSYEQYF.

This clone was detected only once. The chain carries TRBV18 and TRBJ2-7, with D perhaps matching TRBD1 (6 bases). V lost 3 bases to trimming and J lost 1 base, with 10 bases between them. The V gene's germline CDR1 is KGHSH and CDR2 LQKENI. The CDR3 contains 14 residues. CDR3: CASSPHRDSYEQYF. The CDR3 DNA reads TGTGCCAGCTCACCCCACAGGGATTCCTACGAGCAGTACTTC.

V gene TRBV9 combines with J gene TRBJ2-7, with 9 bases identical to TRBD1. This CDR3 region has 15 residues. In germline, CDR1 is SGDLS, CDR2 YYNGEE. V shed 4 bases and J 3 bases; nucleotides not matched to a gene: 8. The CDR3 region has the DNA TGTGCCAGCAGCCACTATCCGGGACAGGGCTACGAGCAGTACTTC. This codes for CASSHYPGQGYEQYF.

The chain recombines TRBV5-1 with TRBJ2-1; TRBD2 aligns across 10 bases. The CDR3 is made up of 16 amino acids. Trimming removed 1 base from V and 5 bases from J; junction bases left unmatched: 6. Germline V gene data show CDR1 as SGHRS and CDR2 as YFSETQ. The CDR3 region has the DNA TGCGCCAGCAGCTTGTTGACTAGCGGGTTGAACAATGAGCAGTTCTTC. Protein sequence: CASSLLTSGLNNEQFF.

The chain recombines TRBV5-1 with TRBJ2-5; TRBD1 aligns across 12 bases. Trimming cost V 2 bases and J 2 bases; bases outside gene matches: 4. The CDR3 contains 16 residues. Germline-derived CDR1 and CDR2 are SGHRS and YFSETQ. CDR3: CASSFGDRGLQETQYF. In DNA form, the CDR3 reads TGCGCCAGCAGCTTTGGGGACAGGGGGCTGCAAGAGACCCAGTACTTC.

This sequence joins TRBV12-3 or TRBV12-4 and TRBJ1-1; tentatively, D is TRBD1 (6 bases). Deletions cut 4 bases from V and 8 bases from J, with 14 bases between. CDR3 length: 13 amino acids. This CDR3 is CASSSTGIREAFF. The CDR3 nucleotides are TGTGCCAGCAGTTCAACAGGGATAAGGGAAGCTTTCTTT.